This TCR beta chain was observed in a study of regulatory T cells in long-lasting Graves disease. The CDR3 has 15 amino acids. CDR1 is GTSNPN and CDR2 is SVGIG in the germline V gene (reference sequence). V was clipped by 1 base and J by 0 bases, with 9 bases between them. Study findings and constraints: Whereas approximately 980 public clonotypes were shared by new patients, persistent patients shared more, at some 2,500. Favored usage of TRBV28, TRBJ1-2 and TRBJ2-5 was recorded in persistent disease.

Both iRepertoire HTBI primers and Arm-PCR of CDR3 regions were used to build the TCR beta libraries. One entry per CDR3 protein, called by TCRdb with MiXCR from the multiplex PCR reads. Found here are 580,000 or so distinct CDR3 sequences, about 15% of them singletons; the top ten hold approximately 12%. This clonotype has more than one count but fewer than ten. Antigen: not known. As for time point: newly diagnosed GD, antithyroid drugs for less than 3 months. After RNA was extracted from PBMCs, the TCR library was made from it. This same sample was also part of a study on T cells in Graves' hyperthyroidism and ophthalmopathy. That report notes: Reasons for excluding patients were uncontrolled infection, other autoimmune disease, pregnancy or lactation.

The V call is TRBV30, the J call TRBJ1-4; D not certain. Sequenced here: peripheral blood mononuclear cells (PBMCs), sampled at new diagnosis, from a patient treated with antithyroid drugs. This TCR came from a man in his late teens or twenties with Graves disease. The DNA for the CDR3 is TGTGCCTGGAGTGGATCCTCTTCAACTAATGAAAAACTGTTTTTT. Translation gives CAWSGSSSTNEKLFF.